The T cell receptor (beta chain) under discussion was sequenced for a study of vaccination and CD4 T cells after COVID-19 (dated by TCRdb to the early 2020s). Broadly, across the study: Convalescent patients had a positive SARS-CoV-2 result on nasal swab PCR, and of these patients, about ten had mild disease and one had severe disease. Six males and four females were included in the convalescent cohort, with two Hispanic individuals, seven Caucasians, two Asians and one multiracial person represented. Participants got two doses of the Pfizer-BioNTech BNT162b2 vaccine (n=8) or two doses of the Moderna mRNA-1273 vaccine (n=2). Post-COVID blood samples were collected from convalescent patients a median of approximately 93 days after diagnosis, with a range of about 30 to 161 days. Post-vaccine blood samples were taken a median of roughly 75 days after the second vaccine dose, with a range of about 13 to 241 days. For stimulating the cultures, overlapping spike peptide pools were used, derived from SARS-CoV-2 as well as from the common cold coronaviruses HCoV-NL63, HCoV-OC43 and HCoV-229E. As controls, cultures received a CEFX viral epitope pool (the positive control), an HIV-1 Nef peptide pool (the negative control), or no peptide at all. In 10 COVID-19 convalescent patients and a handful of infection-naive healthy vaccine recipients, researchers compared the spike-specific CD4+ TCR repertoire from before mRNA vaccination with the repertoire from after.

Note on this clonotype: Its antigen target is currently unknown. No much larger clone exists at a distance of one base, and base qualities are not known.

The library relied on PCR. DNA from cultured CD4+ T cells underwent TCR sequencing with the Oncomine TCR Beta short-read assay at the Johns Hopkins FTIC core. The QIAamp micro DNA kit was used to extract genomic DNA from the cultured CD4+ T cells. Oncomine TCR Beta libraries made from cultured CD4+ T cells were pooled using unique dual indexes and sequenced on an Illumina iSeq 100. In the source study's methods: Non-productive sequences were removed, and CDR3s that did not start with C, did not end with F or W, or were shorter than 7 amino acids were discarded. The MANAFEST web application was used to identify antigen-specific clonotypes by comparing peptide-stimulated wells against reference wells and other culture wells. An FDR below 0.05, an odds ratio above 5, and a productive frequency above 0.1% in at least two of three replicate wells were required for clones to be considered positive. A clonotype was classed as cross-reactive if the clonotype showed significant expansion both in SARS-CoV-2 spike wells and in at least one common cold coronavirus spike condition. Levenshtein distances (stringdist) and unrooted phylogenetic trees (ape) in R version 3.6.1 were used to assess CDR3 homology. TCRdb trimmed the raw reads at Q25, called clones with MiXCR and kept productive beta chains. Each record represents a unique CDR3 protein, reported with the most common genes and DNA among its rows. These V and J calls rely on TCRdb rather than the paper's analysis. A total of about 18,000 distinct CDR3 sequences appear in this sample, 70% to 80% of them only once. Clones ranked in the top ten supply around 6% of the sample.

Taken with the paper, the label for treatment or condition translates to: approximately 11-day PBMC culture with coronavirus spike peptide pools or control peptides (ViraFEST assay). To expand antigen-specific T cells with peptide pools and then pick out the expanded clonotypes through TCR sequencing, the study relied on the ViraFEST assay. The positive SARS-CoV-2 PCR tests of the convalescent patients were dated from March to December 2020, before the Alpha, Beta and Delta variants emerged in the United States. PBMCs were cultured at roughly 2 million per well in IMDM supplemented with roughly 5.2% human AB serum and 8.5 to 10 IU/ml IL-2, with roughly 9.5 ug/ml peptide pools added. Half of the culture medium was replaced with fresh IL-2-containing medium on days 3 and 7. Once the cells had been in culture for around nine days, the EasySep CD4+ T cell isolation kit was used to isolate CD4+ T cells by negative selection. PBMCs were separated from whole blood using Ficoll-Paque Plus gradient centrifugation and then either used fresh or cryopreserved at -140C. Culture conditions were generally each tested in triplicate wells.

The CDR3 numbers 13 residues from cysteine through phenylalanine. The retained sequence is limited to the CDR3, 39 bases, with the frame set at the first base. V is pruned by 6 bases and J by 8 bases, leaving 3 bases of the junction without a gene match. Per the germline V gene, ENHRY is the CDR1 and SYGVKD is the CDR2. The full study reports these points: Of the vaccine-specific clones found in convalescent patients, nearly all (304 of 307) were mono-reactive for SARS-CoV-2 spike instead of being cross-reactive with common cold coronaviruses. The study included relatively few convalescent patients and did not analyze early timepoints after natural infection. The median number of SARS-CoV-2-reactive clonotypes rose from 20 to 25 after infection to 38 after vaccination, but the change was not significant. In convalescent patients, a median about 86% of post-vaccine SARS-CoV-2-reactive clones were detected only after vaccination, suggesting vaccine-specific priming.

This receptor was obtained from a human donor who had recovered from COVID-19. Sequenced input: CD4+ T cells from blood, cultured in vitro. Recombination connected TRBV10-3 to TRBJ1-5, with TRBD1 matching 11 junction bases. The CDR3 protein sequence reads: CAISGTGGEPQHF. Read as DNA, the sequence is TGTGCCATCAGCGGGACAGGGGGAGAGCCCCAGCATTTT.